This paragraph covers one T cell receptor (beta chain) sequence. Its target is unknown. Peripheral blood came from all dose cohorts at three timepoints. The data are from a study of OX40 agonist ivuxolimab in advanced cancers. Study as a whole: Three patients, one with hepatocellular carcinoma and two with cutaneous melanoma, achieved partial responses. Regarding the study as a whole: Among the lowest peripheral clonal expansion occurred in 0.1-3.0 mg/kg partial responders.

Between the trimmed V and J ends, which lost 5 bases and 7 bases, there was a span of 12 bases. Germline assignment: CDR1 MDHEN and CDR2 SYDVKM. The CDR3 has 12 amino acids. The assay was immunoSEQ multiplex PCR, and TCRdb's table has in-frame clones only and misses some. This sample has under 85,000 clones, with 85% to 90% found just once. V is TRBV28 and J is TRBJ2-7; D is unresolved. The TCR originated in an adult with an advanced solid tumor such as melanoma, head and neck, liver or kidney cancer. The input for sequencing was CD4+ or CD8+ T cells sorted from blood, taken in a trial of the OX40 agonist ivuxolimab. The CDR3 loop reads CASSPPREEQYF. Here the CDR3 DNA reads TGTGCCAGCAGTCCACCTCGTGAGGAGCAGTACTTC.